The clone carrying this T cell receptor beta chain was observed once. The sample comes from a study of PD-1 blockade in classical Hodgkin lymphoma. The method was immunoSEQ multiplex PCR; TCRdb's version includes in-frame clones alone and lacks a portion of them. The sample carries around 25,000 clones, roughly 82% recorded once. In every patient, relapse followed autologous stem cell transplantation, while exposure to brentuximab vedotin differed. Germline assignment: CDR1 SGHNT and CDR2 YYREEE (reference sequence). The CDR3 spans 18 residues. Trimming shortened V by 0 bases and J by 0 bases, and 18 bases separated the two germline ends.

J is TRBJ1-2 and V is TRBV5-4; perhaps TRBD1 as D (5 bases). The source of this sequence is a human donor with classical Hodgkin lymphoma. The input for sequencing was peripheral blood mononuclear cells (PBMCs), taken before the second cycle of nivolumab. DNA of the CDR3: TGTGCCAGCAGCTTGGGGCCTTTCCTCAGGGTAGCTAACTATGGCTACACCTTC. Amino acids: CASSLGPFLRVANYGYTF.